What follows is one TCR beta chain and its context. This specimen comes from a study of T cell changes during pregnancy in multiple sclerosis. V was pared by 2 bases and J by 5 bases, with 13 bases between. CDR1 is SGHRS, CDR2 YFSETQ, per germline. The CDR3 runs 14 residues. Clones were sequenced by immunoSEQ multiplex PCR, and TCRdb holds only the in-frame ones, with some missing. The table shows over 45,000 clones, with 85% to 95% occurring only once. Sequencing used CD4+ T cells from peripheral blood mononuclear cells, obtained in the second trimester of pregnancy. This clonotype was obtained from a female donor in good health, enrolled as a control in a pregnancy study. This chain connects TRBV5-1 to TRBJ1-1, with D maybe TRBD1 (6 bases). CDR3: CASSFEGRGTEAFF. CDR3 bases: TGCGCCAGCAGCTTTGAAGGGAGGGGGACTGAAGCTTTCTTT. Full variable domain (outside the CDR3, taken from reference TRBV5-1 and TRBJ1-1): KAGVTQTPRYLIKTRGQQVTLSCSPISGHRSVSWYQQTPGQGLQFLFEYFSETQRNKGNFPGRFSGRQFSNSRSEMNVSTLELGDSALYLCASSFEGRGTEAFFGQGTRLTVV.